This TCR beta chain was observed in a study of T cells in narcolepsy. Study-wide context: Enrolled donors included narcolepsy type 1 or type 2 patients and healthy controls. Study outcomes and limitations: Healthy controls reportedly lacked the autoreactive clonotypes serially found in patients' blood. Comparing one patient's CSF and blood CD4+ clonotypes highlighted HCRT- and TRIB2-specific autoreactive clonotypes.

TCRdb's copy holds only in-frame clones and misses some; the assay was immunoSEQ multiplex PCR. The data hold about 24,000 clones, with around 80% observed a single time. Points on this clone: Its antigen is unknown.

Trimming stripped 3 bases from V and 1 base from J, with 6 bases between. Germline CDR1 is SGHVS and CDR2 is FQNEAQ. The CDR3 has 13 amino acids. This TCR was recovered from a human donor in good health. The chain couples TRBV7-8 to TRBJ2-5, with D unresolved. Sequenced: memory (CD45RA-) CD4+ T cells from blood. CDR3 region: CASSFDIQETQYF. The CDR3 region has the DNA TGTGCCAGCAGCTTTGACATCCAAGAGACCCAGTACTTC.